This T cell receptor (beta chain) was profiled in a study of cytomegalovirus exposure and HLA in healthy donors. Study results and limitations: Among the sequence variants, a highly shared cluster was likely an artifact of sequencing.

Concerning this clone: Its antigen is not known.

In the PCR, 60 Vbeta and 13 Jbeta primers were used. Clones were sequenced by immunoSEQ multiplex PCR, and TCRdb holds only the in-frame ones, with some missing. The table has fewer than 200,000 clones, roughly 80% seen once. The sample was PBMCs. This receptor was taken from a male donor in good health and CMV-seronegative.

This chain's CDR3 is CAWSGLGQGGNTIYF. The CDR3 nucleotides read TGTGCCTGGAGTGGCTTGGGACAGGGGGGAAACACCATATATTTT. The J gene is TRBJ1-3, the V gene TRBV30; 10 bases line up with TRBD1. V lost 1 base and J lost 4; bases outside the gene matches: 4. The CDR3 runs 15 residues. Germline V gene data show CDR1 as GTSNPN and CDR2 as SVGIG (reference sequence).